This record concerns one T cell receptor (beta chain) sequence. What it binds is not known. This entry belongs to a study of cytomegalovirus exposure and HLA in healthy donors. Study results and caveats: Presence/absence analyses assumed roughly uniform sequencing depth across donors.

Trimming took 7 bases from V and 4 from J, leaving 19 bases between them. The germline V gene has CDR1 MNHEY and CDR2 SMNVEV (reference sequence). CDR3 length: 15 residues. The PCR was carried out with 60 Vbeta primers and 13 Jbeta primers. As originally analysed: Approximately 78 million unique TCR beta chains, around 11 million of them shared, were counted by a later analysis. Produced via immunoSEQ multiplex PCR; TCRdb's table is partial and in-frame only. V, J and clone size were drawn from that table, and D and trimming were deduced from the DNA. The table lists around 110,000 clones, 75% of them singletons.

The rearrangement uses TRBV27 and TRBJ1-1; weak D call: TRBD1 (6 bases). The TCR originated in a woman in her late teens or twenties in good health and CMV-seronegative. Sample: PBMCs. CDR3 in amino acids: CASTQQGGASTEAFF. For the CDR3, the DNA is TGTGCCAGCACCCAACAGGGTGGTGCGAGCACTGAAGCTTTCTTT.